These 31 T cell receptor beta chains originate from one sample sequenced in a study of blood T cell repertoires in COVID-19. Sequencing used immunoSEQ multiplex PCR; TCRdb keeps in-frame clones, though not all of them. The table has roughly 220,000 clones, around nine tenths seen once. The specimen sequenced was peripheral blood. All receptors come from a man in his 60s with acute or convalescent COVID-19.

The DNA for the CDR3 is TGTGCCAGCAGTGAGAACCACCTCTACGGCTACACCTTC. This translates into CASSENHLYGYTF. The V and J genes are TRBV6-1 and TRBJ1-2; D is undetermined. Per the germline V gene, CDR1 is MNHNS and CDR2 is SASEGT. The CDR3 spans 13 residues. V lost 3 bases to trimming and J lost 8 bases, with 13 bases between them.

This chain joins TRBV19 and TRBJ1-5, with a weak D call TRBD1 (5 bases). The CDR3 consists of 16 residues. V lost 3 bases to trimming and J lost 4 bases, with 16 bases between them. Germline V lookup: CDR1 LNHDA, CDR2 SQIVND (reference sequence). The CDR3 region has the DNA TGTGCCAGTAGTATTTACGCCCTCAGGGATAATCAGCCCCAGCATTTT. Its translation is CASSIYALRDNQPQHF.

About this clone: The same CDR3 also results from other DNA sequences found in this sample. The chain combines TRBV18 with TRBJ2-5; 7 bases line up with TRBD1. This CDR3 contains 13 residues. Trimming removed 3 bases from V and 3 bases from J; junction bases left unmatched: 1. CDR1 KGHSH and CDR2 LQKENI come from the germline V gene. This CDR3 reads CASSPGQKETQYF. CDR3 bases: TGTGCCAGCTCACCGGGACAGAAAGAGACCCAGTACTTC.

This clone showed up just once. The V call is TRBV7-8, the J call TRBJ1-1, with TRBD1 matching 10 bases. Germline CDR1 reads SGHVS; CDR2 reads FQNEAQ. This CDR3 has 17 amino acids. Losses at the gene ends were 4 bases for V and 0 bases for J; bases not matched to a gene: 8. The CDR3 protein is CASSSPGQGQLNTEAFF. The CDR3 DNA sequence: TGTGCCAGCAGCTCCCCGGGACAGGGGCAACTGAACACTGAAGCTTTCTTT.

This clone occurred a few times. V is TRBV28 and J is TRBJ1-5; D gene ambiguous. CDR1 MDHEN and CDR2 SYDVKM come from the germline V gene. The CDR3 runs 14 residues. The ends were cut back, 3 bases at V and 0 bases at J, with 6 bases in the middle. CDR3 sequence reads: CASSFQISNQPQHF. In DNA, the CDR3 is TGTGCCAGCAGTTTCCAGATTAGCAATCAGCCCCAGCATTTT. Full variable domain (remainder filled in from reference TRBV28 and TRBJ1-5): DVKVTQSSRYLVKRTGEKVFLECVQDMDHENMFWYRQDPGLGLRLIYFSYDVKMKEKGDIPEGYSVSREKKERFSLILESASTNQTSMYLCASSFQISNQPQHFGDGTRLSIL.

In its sample, this clone was seen once. The rearrangement uses TRBV9 and TRBJ1-3, with D tentatively TRBD1 (6 bases). Per the germline V gene, CDR1 is SGDLS and CDR2 is YYNGEE. The CDR3 is 14 residues long. V was trimmed by 0 bases and J by 3 bases, leaving 7 bases between them. CDR3: CASSVEGGGNTIYF. CDR3 sequence (DNA): TGTGCCAGCAGCGTAGAAGGGGGTGGAAACACCATATATTTT.

This clone occurred a few times. V usage is TRBV5-4 and J usage is TRBJ2-5; D possibly corresponds to TRBD2 (5 bases). This CDR3 is 15 amino acids long. Deletions cut 0 bases from V and 0 bases from J, with 9 bases between. Germline values: CDR1 SGHNT, CDR2 YYREEE (reference sequence). The DNA of the CDR3 is TGTGCCAGCAGCTTGGTCCCAGCGGACCAAGAGACCCAGTACTTC. Translation gives CASSLVPADQETQYF.

The V and J genes are TRBV11-2 and TRBJ1-3; unclear D gene. Germline assignment: CDR1 SGHAT and CDR2 FQNNGV. The CDR3 is 14 residues long. V was clipped by 7 bases and J by 4 bases, with 14 bases between them. CDR3 bases: TGTGCCAGCACCATGCGGAGTTCAGGAAACACCATATATTTT. It specifies CASTMRSSGNTIYF.

This clone was seen a handful of times. This sequence joins TRBV29-1 and TRBJ2-3; a possible D gene is TRBD2 (5 bases). The CDR3 has 15 amino acids. Trimming stripped 0 bases from V and 2 bases from J, with 12 bases between. The germline V gene has CDR1 SQVTM and CDR2 ANQGSEA. The CDR3 nucleotides are TGCAGCGTTGAAGATCCGGACTCCCACACAGATACGCAGTATTTT. Protein sequence: CSVEDPDSHTDTQYF.

This clone was recorded only once. The genes are TRBV9 and TRBJ2-2; 9 bases align to TRBD2. This CDR3 region has 15 residues. The germline V gene encodes CDR1 SGDLS and CDR2 YYNGEE. V was clipped by 4 bases and J by 4 bases; unmatched bases: 5. CDR3 nucleotides: TGTGCCAGCAGCTTCGGCGGGGGGGCCACCGGGGAGCTGTTTTTT. As protein: CASSFGGGATGELFF.

This sequence joins TRBV29-1 and TRBJ1-1, with 7 bases lining up with TRBD1. The CDR3 is made up of 14 amino acids. Per the germline V gene, CDR1 is SQVTM and CDR2 is ANQGSEA. J was trimmed by 1 base and V by 4 bases; bases with no gene match: 6. CDR3 DNA: TGCAGCGTTGTAGGGGACAGCAAGAACACTGAAGCTTTCTTT. This translates into CSVVGDSKNTEAFF.

V and J are TRBV6-2 or TRBV6-3 and TRBJ2-7; 7 bases align to TRBD2. The CDR3 has 16 residues. The V gene's germline CDR1 is MNHEY and CDR2 SVGEGT. V dropped 8 bases and J dropped 3; count of bases not matched to a gene: 16. CDR3: CASGSRRRGVNYEQYF. As DNA, the CDR3 is TGTGCCAGCGGTTCCCGCCGTCGGGGGGTAAACTACGAGCAGTACTTC.

The rearrangement links TRBV13 to TRBJ1-6, with unresolved D. CDR3 length: 14 residues. V gave up 2 bases and J gave up 8 bases, with 10 bases separating them. In germline, CDR1 is PRHDT, CDR2 FYEKMQ (reference sequence). The CDR3 region has the DNA TGTGCCAGCAGCTTACGCAGGTCCTATTCACCCCTCCACTTT. This gives the protein CASSLRRSYSPLHF.

This chain connects TRBV6-5 to TRBJ2-2; no definite D call. V was cut by 4 bases and J by 5 bases, with 8 bases left in between. The CDR3 runs 13 residues. Germline V CDR1 and CDR2: MNHEY, SVGAGI. The CDR3 coding sequence is TGTGCCAGCAGTTCCCAGATAACCGGGGAGCTGTTTTTT. Translating it yields CASSSQITGELFF.

This chain links TRBV28 with TRBJ2-5; D is unclear. Trimming stripped 2 bases from V and 0 bases from J, with 10 bases between. Per germline, CDR1 MDHEN and CDR2 SYDVKM. There are 15 residues in the CDR3. In nucleotides, the CDR3 is TGTGCCAGCAGTTTAGCAGGCCGTTACCAAGAGACCCAGTACTTC. Residues: CASSLAGRYQETQYF.

Only a few counts were recorded for this clone. The V and J genes are TRBV11-2 and TRBJ1-1; D is unresolved. V lost 1 base and J 8 bases, leaving 5 bases between the germline ends. The V gene's germline CDR1 is SGHAT and CDR2 FQNNGV. The CDR3 totals 11 residues. The CDR3 coding sequence is TGTGCCAGCAGCTTAGTTTTAGAAGCTTTCTTT. Translated, it gives CASSLVLEAFF.

V usage is TRBV6-5 and J usage is TRBJ2-7, with 8 bases matching TRBD1. The germline V gene has CDR1 MNHEY and CDR2 SVGAGI. The CDR3 is 14 amino acids. With 6 bases clipped from V and 3 bases from J, the junction kept 7 bases outside the gene matches. The CDR3 reads CASSAGTGGYEQYF. DNA for the CDR3: TGTGCCAGCAGCGCGGGAACAGGGGGCTACGAGCAGTACTTC.

The V and J genes are TRBV18 and TRBJ1-2; the D gene is possibly TRBD1 (5 bases). The length of the CDR3 is 15 residues. The V end lost 3 bases, the J end lost 2 bases, and 13 bases lay between the germline ends. Germline loops: CDR1 KGHSH, CDR2 LQKENI. CDR3 in DNA: TGTGCCAGCTCACCCGACAGAGCTATAAACTATGGCTACACCTTC. Protein sequence: CASSPDRAINYGYTF.

The chain employs TRBV29-1 and TRBJ1-5; 7 bases agree with TRBD1. Per germline, CDR1 SQVTM and CDR2 ANQGSEA. Unmatched junction bases numbered 2, after V lost 4 bases and J lost 2 bases. CDR3 length equals 13 residues. DNA of the CDR3: TGCAGCGTTGGTACAGGGGGCAATCAGCCCCAGCATTTT. Translation gives CSVGTGGNQPQHF.

This chain uses TRBV18 with TRBJ2-4; 7 bases line up with TRBD2. In germline, CDR1 is KGHSH, CDR2 LQKENI. J lost 9 bases, V lost 2 bases, and 7 bases had no gene match. The CDR3 has 14 amino acids. CDR3 residues: CASSPGTTGGIQYF. The CDR3 nucleotides are TGTGCCAGCTCACCAGGGACTACCGGGGGCATTCAGTACTTC.

This clone was seen many times. The rearrangement links TRBV29-1 to TRBJ1-2; TRBD1 aligns across 9 bases. The J segment lost 3 bases and the V segment lost 6 bases, leaving 8 bases of the junction unmatched. The CDR3 sequence is 14 residues long. CDR1 SQVTM and CDR2 ANQGSEA come from the germline V gene. The CDR3 bases are TGCAGCGTCCAGAGTACAGGGGGCGACTATGGCTACACCTTC. It encodes CSVQSTGGDYGYTF.

The chain has TRBV9 and TRBJ2-3; D gene ambiguous. V shed 2 bases and J shed 2 bases, with 9 bases lying between them. This CDR3 has 14 amino acids. Germline V gene data show CDR1 as SGDLS and CDR2 as YYNGEE. The CDR3 nucleotides are TGTGCCAGCAGCGTTGGCACATTCACAGATACGCAGTATTTT. Translation: CASSVGTFTDTQYF.

The chain recombines TRBV3-1 (or the pseudogene TRBV3-2) with TRBJ2-5, with TRBD2 identical over 11 bases. This CDR3 spans 19 amino acids. The junction had 16 bases not matched to a gene; V was cut back by 2 bases and J by 5 bases. From germline, CDR1 is LGHDT and CDR2 YNNKEL (reference sequence). In DNA, the CDR3 is TGTGCCAGCAGCCAACCAACCCCGGGACTAGCGGTTCGGGGGGAGACCCAGTACTTC. Translating gives CASSQPTPGLAVRGETQYF.

This sequence joins TRBV19 and TRBJ2-7; 7 nucleotides agree with TRBD2. The V gene's germline CDR1 is LNHDA and CDR2 SQIVND (reference sequence). The J segment lost 3 bases and the V segment lost 1 base, leaving 12 bases of the junction unmatched. The CDR3 loop spans 17 amino acids. The CDR3 reads CASSIGPWEGSSYEQYF. The CDR3 coding sequence is TGTGCCAGTAGTATAGGGCCCTGGGAGGGGTCAAGCTACGAGCAGTACTTC.

The gene calls are TRBV3-1 (or the pseudogene TRBV3-2) and TRBJ2-7; 11 bases align to TRBD2. This CDR3 region has 18 residues. With V trimmed by 2 bases and J by 4 bases, 13 bases remained unmatched. The germline gives CDR1 LGHDT, CDR2 YNNKEL (reference sequence). The CDR3: CASSQPISGGAASYEQYF. CDR3 nucleotide sequence: TGTGCCAGCAGCCAACCGATTAGCGGGGGGGCCGCGTCTTACGAGCAGTACTTC.

The V gene is TRBV12-3 or TRBV12-4, the J gene TRBJ1-6, with D hard to call. The V end was cut by 6 bases, the J end by 10 bases, with 10 bases between. The CDR3 has 12 amino acids. For the CDR3, the DNA is TGTGCCAGCAGACCAGGCAACTCACCCCTCCACTTT. Its protein is CASRPGNSPLHF.

With regard to this clone: The same CDR3 is also encoded by other DNA sequences in this sample. V is TRBV5-1 and J is TRBJ1-2, with D unclear. CDR3 length equals 13 residues. Germline V gene sequence: CDR1 SGHRS, CDR2 YFSETQ. V was shortened by 2 bases and J by 2 bases, with 7 bases between the two germline ends. The DNA for the CDR3 is TGCGCCAGCAGCTTCGGAGGGAACTATGGCTACACCTTC. Protein: CASSFGGNYGYTF.

The chain is built from TRBV10-1 and TRBJ1-1; D is uncertain. There are 13 residues in the CDR3. Germline values: CDR1 WNHNN, CDR2 SYGVQD (reference sequence). With 0 bases removed from V and 3 bases from J, the gap between germline ends came to 5 bases. The CDR3 sequence: CASSESRYTEAFF. CDR3 in DNA: TGCGCCAGCAGTGAGTCTCGGTACACTGAAGCTTTCTTT.

V and J are TRBV28 and TRBJ2-7; a weak D match, TRBD1 (5 bases). The germline CDR1 and CDR2 sequences are MDHEN and SYDVKM. This CDR3 comprises 14 residues. With 4 bases removed from V and 3 bases from J, the gap between germline ends came to 13 bases. The CDR3 here is CASSWGGLNYEQYF. CDR3 DNA: TGTGCCAGCAGTTGGGGCGGCCTGAACTACGAGCAGTACTTC.

The rearrangement links TRBV19 to TRBJ2-7; 9 bases line up with TRBD1. Trimming took 1 base from V and 4 from J; bases not matched to a gene: 8. Germline-derived CDR1 and CDR2 are LNHDA and SQIVND (reference sequence). The CDR3 runs to 16 residues. The CDR3 DNA is TGTGCCAGTAGTATAGTTCCGGGACAGGGATTTTACGAGCAGTACTTC. It yields the protein CASSIVPGQGFYEQYF.

This clone has a handful of counts. The chain has TRBV6-4 and TRBJ2-7, with TRBD1 matching 10 bases. Germline CDR1 MRHNA, CDR2 SNTAGT. Trimming cost V 6 bases and J 3 bases; bases outside gene matches: 5. The CDR3 loop spans 14 amino acids. The DNA of the CDR3 is TGTGCCAGCAGCGGGACAGGGGATAACTACGAGCAGTACTTC. Translated: CASSGTGDNYEQYF.